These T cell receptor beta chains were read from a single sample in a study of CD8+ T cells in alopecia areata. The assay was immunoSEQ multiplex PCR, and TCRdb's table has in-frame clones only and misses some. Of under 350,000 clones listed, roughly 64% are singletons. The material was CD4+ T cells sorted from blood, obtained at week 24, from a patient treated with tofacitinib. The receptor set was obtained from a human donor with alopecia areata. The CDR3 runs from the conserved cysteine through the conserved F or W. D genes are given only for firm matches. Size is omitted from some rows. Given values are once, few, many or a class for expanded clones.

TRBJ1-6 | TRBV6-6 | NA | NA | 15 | TGTGCCAGCAGTTACGTGGACCGACAAGATTCACCCCTCCACTTT | CASSYVDRQDSPLHF
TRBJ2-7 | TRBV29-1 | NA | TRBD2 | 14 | TGCAGCGTCCGGACTAGCAGGAGCTCCTACGAGCAGTACTTC | CSVRTSRSSYEQYF
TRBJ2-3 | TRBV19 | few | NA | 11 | TGTGCCAGTAGGGAGGGAGATACGCAGTATTTT | CASREGDTQYF
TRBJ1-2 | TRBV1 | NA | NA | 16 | TGCACCAGCAGCCTCAACCTACAGGGGATGTGTGATGGCTACACCTTC | CTSSLNLQGMCDGYTF
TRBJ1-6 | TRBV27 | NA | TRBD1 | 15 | TGTGCCAGCAGTTTGCTACAGGGGCCAAATTCACCCCTCCACTTT | CASSLLQGPNSPLHF
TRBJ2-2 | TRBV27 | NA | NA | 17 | TGTGCCAGCAGTTTAAAGGTGCTGGCGACGGGCACCGGGGAGCTGTTTTTT | CASSLKVLATGTGELFF
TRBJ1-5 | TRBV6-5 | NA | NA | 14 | TGTGCCAGCAGTAGGGGGGACAGCAATCAGCCCCAGCATTTT | CASSRGDSNQPQHF
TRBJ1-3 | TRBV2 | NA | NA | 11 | TGTGCCAGCACTCTTGGGGACACCATATATTTT | CASTLGDTIYF
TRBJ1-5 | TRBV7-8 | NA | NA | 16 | TGTGCCAGCAGCTTGGGGACCGGGAGTAGCAATCAGCCCCAGCATTTT | CASSLGTGSSNQPQHF
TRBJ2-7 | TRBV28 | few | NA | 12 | TGTGCCAGCAGTTTCTTAGCCTACGAGCAGTACTTC | CASSFLAYEQYF
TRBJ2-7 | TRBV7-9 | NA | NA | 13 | TGTGCCAGCAGCTCCAGGGGCGGCGGAGAGCAGTACTTC | CASSSRGGGEQYF
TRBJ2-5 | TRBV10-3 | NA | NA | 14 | TGTGCCATCATAAGCTCTCAGGTGAAAGAGACCCAGTACTTC | CAIISSQVKETQYF
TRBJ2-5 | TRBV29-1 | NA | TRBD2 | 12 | TGCGCCGGGACTAGCGGCCAAGAGACCCAGTACTTC | CAGTSGQETQYF
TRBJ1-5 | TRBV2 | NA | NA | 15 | TGTGCCAGCAGTGATGCCAGTTATAGCAATCAGCCCCAGCATTTT | CASSDASYSNQPQHF
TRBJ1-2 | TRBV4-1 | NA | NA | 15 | TGCGCCAGCAGCCAACCCCTAACTAGTGACTATGGCTACACCTTC | CASSQPLTSDYGYTF
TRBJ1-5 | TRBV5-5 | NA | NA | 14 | TGTGCCAGCAGCTTCGGGCAGGGTTATCAGCCCCAGCATTTT | CASSFGQGYQPQHF
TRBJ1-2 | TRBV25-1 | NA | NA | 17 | TGTGCCAGCAGCGCGAGTCGCAGGGTATCTACTAACTATGGCTACACCTTC | CASSASRRVSTNYGYTF
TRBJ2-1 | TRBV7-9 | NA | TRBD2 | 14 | TGTGCCAGCTCCACTAGCGGGGGACACAATGAGCAGTTCTTC | CASSTSGGHNEQFF
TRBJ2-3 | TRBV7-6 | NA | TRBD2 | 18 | TGTGCCAGCAGCTCCCTCGGGACTAGCGGGGGGAACACAGATACGCAGTATTTT | CASSSLGTSGGNTDTQYF
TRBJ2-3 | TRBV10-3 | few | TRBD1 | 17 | TGTGCCATCAGTGGTGAGGGGACAGGGCTCAACACAGATACGCAGTATTTT | CAISGEGTGLNTDTQYF
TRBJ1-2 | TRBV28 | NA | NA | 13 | TGTGCCAGCACCGATTCGTCGACTATGGGCTACACCTTC | CASTDSSTMGYTF
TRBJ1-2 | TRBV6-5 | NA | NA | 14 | TGTGCCAGCAGTTCTGGCAGGATTAACTATGGCTACACCTTC | CASSSGRINYGYTF
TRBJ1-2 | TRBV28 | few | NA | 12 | TGTGCCAGCAGATTAGGCGGTGGAGGCTACACCTTC | CASRLGGGGYTF
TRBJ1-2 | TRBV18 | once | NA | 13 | TGTGCCAGCTCACCACCCGAGAGGTCCCTCTACACCTTC | CASSPPERSLYTF
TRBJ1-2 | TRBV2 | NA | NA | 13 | TGTGCCAGCAGTGAAGCCGGGACCTATGGCTACACCTTC | CASSEAGTYGYTF
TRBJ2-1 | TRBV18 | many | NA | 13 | TGTGCCAGCTCACCGTCGGGGAGGAGTGAGCAGTTCTTC | CASSPSGRSEQFF
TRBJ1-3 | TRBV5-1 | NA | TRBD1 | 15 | TGCGCCAGCAGTTCTACAGGGGTTGGCGGAAACACCATATATTTT | CASSSTGVGGNTIYF
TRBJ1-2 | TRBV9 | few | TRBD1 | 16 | TGTGCCAGCAGCGTTACCGGGACAGGGGGCGTCTATGGCTACACCTTC | CASSVTGTGGVYGYTF
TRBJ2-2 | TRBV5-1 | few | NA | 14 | TGCGCCAGCAGCCCCCCTGACGGGACCGGGGAGCTGTTTTTT | CASSPPDGTGELFF